The clone carrying this T cell receptor (beta chain) is a singleton in its sample. Authors' data handling: Estimation of nucleated cell counts was performed using reference gene primer amplification. Profiled with immunoSEQ multiplex PCR; TCRdb holds only in-frame clones, not every one. For V, J and clone size, that table is used; D and trimming come from the DNA. The table records under 200,000 clones, under 85% of them present only once. The source of the sample is a study of blood T cell repertoires in COVID-19. About the research overall: Sites across the United States, Italy and Spain contributed samples from acute and convalescent COVID-19. Sources were T cells, B-cell-depleted T cells, or PBMCs; the material itself was cDNA or gDNA.

The clonotype originates from an elderly woman with acute or convalescent COVID-19. Input material: peripheral blood.

CDR3: CASTPGRMNTEAFF. CDR3 nucleotides: TGTGCCAGCACCCCGGGTCGAATGAACACTGAAGCTTTCTTT. This sequence joins TRBV5-5 and TRBJ1-1; D is undetermined. V was pared by 6 bases and J by 0 bases, with 12 bases between. The CDR3 spans 14 residues. Germline CDR1 is SGHKS and CDR2 is YYEKEE (reference sequence).